These 30 T cell receptor beta chains originate from one sample sequenced in a study of control samples from healthy donors and cancer patients. This table comes from immunoSEQ multiplex PCR, and its TCRdb copy is limited to in-frame clones, with some not included. The sample consists of around 99,000 clones, about 89% of them appearing once. What was sequenced was blood. Receptors originate from a woman aged 50 to 65 in good health.

The chain combines TRBV19 with TRBJ1-4; 9 bases map to TRBD1. The CDR3 is 14 amino acids. Germline lookup yields CDR1 LNHDA and CDR2 SQIVND (reference sequence). The trim removed 7 bases at V and 7 bases at J, leaving 7 bases unmatched. As DNA, the CDR3 is TGTGCCAGTACCCATACAGGGGGCGCTGAAAAACTGTTTTTT. This sequence encodes CASTHTGGAEKLFF.

The chain recombines TRBV7-3 with TRBJ2-5; D is ambiguous. The CDR3 is made up of 13 amino acids. Germline V gene sequence: CDR1 SGHTA, CDR2 FQGTGA. V lost 1 base to trimming and J lost 5 bases, with 8 bases between them. CDR3 nucleotide sequence: TGTGCCAGCAGCTTAAGTGTTGTTGAGACCCAGTACTTC. Protein sequence: CASSLSVVETQYF.

In its sample, this clone was seen once. This chain links TRBV19 with TRBJ1-2; D is perhaps TRBD1 (5 bases). Per germline, CDR1 LNHDA and CDR2 SQIVND (reference sequence). V was pared by 5 bases and J by 0 bases, with 13 bases between. The CDR3 runs 15 residues. The CDR3 loop reads CASSPRGRANYGYTF. The CDR3 DNA follows: TGTGCCAGTAGTCCGCGGGGCAGAGCTAACTATGGCTACACCTTC.

The chain couples TRBV2 to TRBJ2-1; D call uncertain. The CDR3 has 13 residues. V gave up 1 base and J gave up 7 bases, with 8 bases separating them. Germline values: CDR1 SNHLY, CDR2 FYNNEI. Here the CDR3 DNA reads TGTGCCAGCAGTGAAGGGAACGCAAATGAGCAGTTCTTC. Protein product: CASSEGNANEQFF. Complete variable domain (other parts from reference TRBV2 and TRBJ2-1): EPEVTQTPSHQVTQMGQEVILRCVPISNHLYFYWYRQILGQKVEFLVSFYNNEISEKSEIFDDQFSVERPDGSNFTLKIRSTKLEDSAMYFCASSEGNANEQFFGPGTRLTVL.

The rearrangement uses TRBV30 and TRBJ1-3; D may be TRBD1 (5 bases). The CDR3 is 17 amino acids. The V and J ends lost 4 bases and 3 bases respectively, with 22 bases between them. CDR1 and CDR2 from the germline V gene are GTSNPN and SVGIG (reference sequence). The CDR3 DNA follows: TGTGCCTGGACCATCCCATCGTCTGGGGCTGGTGGAAACACCATATATTTT. Translation gives CAWTIPSSGAGGNTIYF.

The chain recombines TRBV5-4 with TRBJ1-4; D gene uncertain. V was pared by 2 bases and J by 8 bases, with 13 bases between. Germline V CDR1 and CDR2: SGHNT, YYREEE (reference sequence). The length of the CDR3 is 14 residues. CDR3 region: CASSFGPPGEKLFF. CDR3 coding DNA: TGTGCCAGCAGCTTTGGCCCTCCGGGGGAAAAACTGTTTTTT.

This sequence joins TRBV7-9 and TRBJ2-3, with 13 bases that match TRBD2. Losses at the gene ends were 5 bases for V and 6 bases for J; bases not matched to a gene: 11. This CDR3 has 17 amino acids. Germline assignment: CDR1 SEHNR and CDR2 FQNEAQ (reference sequence). For the CDR3, the DNA is TGTGCCAGCAGCGAAGCCGGACTAGCGGGAGCCTACGATACGCAGTATTTT. The encoded protein is CASSEAGLAGAYDTQYF.

This rearrangement joins TRBV30 to TRBJ1-4; 7 nucleotides agree with TRBD1. The CDR3 runs 16 residues. With V trimmed by 0 bases and J by 4 bases, 8 bases remained unmatched. Germline V gene data show CDR1 as GTSNPN and CDR2 as SVGIG (reference sequence). CDR3 nucleotide sequence: TGTGCCTGGAGTGTAAGACCTGGGACAGATAATGAAAAACTGTTTTTT. Protein: CAWSVRPGTDNEKLFF.

Only a few counts were recorded for this clone. The genes are TRBV18 and TRBJ1-1; tentatively, D is TRBD1 (5 bases). Germline assignment: CDR1 KGHSH and CDR2 LQKENI. The CDR3 is 15 amino acids. V gave up 3 bases and J gave up 5 bases, with 16 bases separating them. CDR3 DNA sequence: TGTGCCAGCTCACCTGTACGGGGCGGTGGGACTGAAGCTTTCTTT. The encoded protein is CASSPVRGGGTEAFF. Using reference TRBV18 and TRBJ1-1 for the parts outside the CDR3, the full variable domain is NAGVMQNPRHLVRRRGQEARLRCSPMKGHSHVYWYRQLPEEGLKFMVYLQKENIIDESGMPKERFSAEFPKEGPSILRIQQVVRGDSAAYFCASSPVRGGGTEAFFGQGTRLTVV.

The chain combines TRBV7-7 with TRBJ2-5; D not resolved. The CDR3 contains 15 residues. Per germline, CDR1 SSHAT and CDR2 FNYEAQ (reference sequence). Trimming pared 0 bases from V and 4 bases from J, leaving 12 bases between. As DNA, the CDR3 is TGTGCCAGCAGCTTAGCTGAAGGCCTCGGAGAGACCCAGTACTTC. Amino acids: CASSLAEGLGETQYF.

With regard to this clone: The same CDR3 also results from other DNA sequences found in this sample. V usage is TRBV5-1 and J usage is TRBJ1-5; no reliable D call. The V and J ends lost 0 bases and 1 base respectively, with 8 bases between them. Germline V gene data show CDR1 as SGHRS and CDR2 as YFSETQ. This CDR3 contains 15 residues. CDR3 in DNA: TGCGCCAGCAGCTTGGAGGGCAGCAGCAATCAGCCCCAGCATTTT. It translates to CASSLEGSSNQPQHF.

Only one count was recorded for this clone. J is TRBJ1-5 and V is TRBV9, with D unresolved. The germline V gene encodes CDR1 SGDLS and CDR2 YYNGEE. Trimming removed 7 bases from V and 2 bases from J, with 13 bases in between. The CDR3 has 14 residues. In DNA form, the CDR3 reads TGTGCCAGCGCGCCCCCGCCGGGCAATCAGCCCCAGCATTTT. Protein: CASAPPPGNQPQHF.

The genes are TRBV12-5 and TRBJ2-2; D gene uncertain. V was pared by 7 bases and J by 2 bases, with 8 bases between. CDR1 is LGHNT and CDR2 is FRNRAP in the germline V gene. The CDR3 sequence is 13 residues long. CDR3 loop: CASATPNTGELFF. CDR3 nucleotide sequence: TGTGCTAGTGCGACTCCTAACACCGGGGAGCTGTTTTTT.

As for this clone: The junction does not match germline at one end; this may be a read error. The chain combines TRBV4-3 with TRBJ2-2; D assignment may be TRBD1 or TRBD2 (7 bases each). Per the germline V gene, CDR1 is LGHNA and CDR2 is YSLEER. The CDR3 spans 15 residues. The CDR3 region is CARSLQGGRTGELFF. The DNA of the CDR3 is TGCGCCCGCAGCCTCCAGGGGGGGAGAACCGGGGAGCTGTTTTTT.

This rearrangement joins TRBV24-1 to TRBJ2-5, with TRBD2 as a possible D gene (6 bases). Trimming cost V 9 bases and J 4 bases, with 17 bases left between them. Germline CDR1 and CDR2: KGHDR and SFDVKD. The CDR3 length is 14 residues. CDR3 sequence: CATRRGKVRETQYF. The CDR3 coding sequence is TGTGCCACCCGCCGGGGGAAAGTAAGAGAGACCCAGTACTTC.

The chain combines TRBV11-2 with TRBJ2-3; tentative D call: TRBD1 (5 bases). Germline CDR1 reads SGHAT; CDR2 reads FQNNGV. The CDR3 contains 14 residues. V lost 4 bases to trimming and J lost 4 bases, with 12 bases between them. This CDR3 reads CASSSSGLADTQYF. CDR3 DNA: TGTGCCAGCAGCTCCTCAGGGTTGGCAGATACGCAGTATTTT.

The chain joins TRBV18 to TRBJ1-1; 10 bases align to TRBD1. The CDR3 extends over 17 amino acids. V shed 6 bases and J 1 base; nucleotides not matched to a gene: 11. The germline gives CDR1 KGHSH, CDR2 LQKENI. This CDR3 reads CASSSSGTGVKNTEAFF. CDR3 DNA: TGTGCCAGCTCCTCGTCCGGGACAGGGGTCAAGAACACTGAAGCTTTCTTT. Drawing the rest from reference TRBV18 and TRBJ1-1, the complete variable domain is NAGVMQNPRHLVRRRGQEARLRCSPMKGHSHVYWYRQLPEEGLKFMVYLQKENIIDESGMPKERFSAEFPKEGPSILRIQQVVRGDSAAYFCASSSSGTGVKNTEAFFGQGTRLTVV.

Details on this clone: An end of the junction differs from the germline gene, which may be a read error. The rearrangement links TRBV7-9 to TRBJ2-1, with D possibly being TRBD1 or TRBD2 (5 bases each). CDR1 SEHNR and CDR2 FQNEAQ come from the germline V gene (reference sequence). There are 13 residues in the CDR3. The CDR3 is CASSLAQASPGIF. The CDR3 DNA reads as TGTGCCAGCAGCTTAGCACAGGCGAGCCCGGGGATCTTC. Complete variable domain (other parts from reference TRBV7-9 and TRBJ2-1): DTGVSQNPRHKITKRGQNVTFRCDPISEHNRLYWYRQTLGQGPEFLTYFQNEAQLEKSRLLSDRFSAERPKGSFSTLEIQRTEQGDSAMYLCASSLAQASPGIFGPGTRLTVL.

The CDR3 bases are TGCAGCGTTACCCAAGCGGGCCTGGGGAATGAGCAGTTCTTC. It specifies CSVTQAGLGNEQFF. V and J are TRBV29-1 and TRBJ2-1; weak D call: TRBD2 (6 bases). Germline values: CDR1 SQVTM, CDR2 ANQGSEA. The ends were cut back, 5 bases at V and 7 bases at J, with 18 bases in the middle. The CDR3 consists of 14 residues.

The chain is built from TRBV6-5 and TRBJ2-5; a possible D gene is TRBD1 (6 bases). From germline, CDR1 is MNHEY and CDR2 SVGAGI. V lost 2 bases to trimming and J lost 4 bases, with 17 bases between them. This CDR3 contains 16 residues. The CDR3 region is CASSYPGPGVSETQYF. Written as DNA, the CDR3 is TGTGCCAGCAGTTACCCCGGGCCAGGGGTATCAGAGACCCAGTACTTC.

The chain employs TRBV9 and TRBJ2-1; tentatively, D is TRBD1 or TRBD2 (5 bases each). The CDR3 extends over 15 amino acids. Trimming took off 2 bases at V and 5 bases at J, with 14 bases between the two ends. Germline loops: CDR1 SGDLS, CDR2 YYNGEE. The CDR3 DNA sequence: TGTGCCAGCAGCGTCGGGACGTACCCCGACAATGAGCAGTTCTTC. Its protein product is CASSVGTYPDNEQFF.

This clone was counted a single time. The chain links TRBV9 to TRBJ2-2; TRBD2 agrees at 12 bases. This CDR3 region has 16 residues. J lost 5 bases, V lost 3 bases, and 5 bases had no gene match. The germline V gene encodes CDR1 SGDLS and CDR2 YYNGEE. CDR3 amino acids: CASSARLAGVTGELFF. The DNA for the CDR3 is TGTGCCAGCAGCGCCCGACTAGCGGGAGTGACCGGGGAGCTGTTTTTT. Full variable domain (remainder filled in from reference TRBV9 and TRBJ2-2): DSGVTQTPKHLITATGQRVTLRCSPRSGDLSVYWYQQSLDQGLQFLIQYYNGEERAKGNILERFSAQQFPDLHSELNLSSLELGDSALYFCASSARLAGVTGELFFGEGSRLTVL.

J is TRBJ2-2 and V is TRBV9; D ambiguous. In germline, CDR1 is SGDLS, CDR2 YYNGEE. Trimming took 1 base from V and 3 from J, leaving 10 bases between them. This CDR3 is built from 15 residues. Here the CDR3 reads CASSVQSRDTGELFF. CDR3 bases: TGTGCCAGCAGCGTACAATCCCGGGACACCGGGGAGCTGTTTTTT.

The chain uses TRBV21-1 and TRBJ1-5. TRBV21-1 is designated a pseudogene. CDR3 length: 16 residues. The CDR3 DNA sequence: TGTGCCAGCAGCAATTCGGGCCAACCCACCGACCAGCCCCAGCATTTT. Translated, it gives CASSNSGQPTDQPQHF.

The chain links TRBV12-2 to TRBJ2-7; TRBD2, the D gene given by the table, was not confirmed from the DNA. TRBV12-2 is a known pseudogene. The CDR3 consists of 17 residues. This chain's CDR3 is CASRLVFRLAPSYEQYV. The CDR3, as DNA: TGTGCAAGTCGCTTAGTATTTAGGCTAGCGCCGAGCTACGAGCAGTACGTC.

This chain connects TRBV3-1 (or the pseudogene TRBV3-2) to TRBJ2-3, with D perhaps matching TRBD1 or TRBD2 (5 bases each). This CDR3 has 20 amino acids. The V gene's germline CDR1 is LGHDT and CDR2 YNNKEL (reference sequence). Trimming removed 1 base at V and 1 base at J, with 24 bases between. CDR3 residues: CASSQVLQTVGERRTDTQYF. CDR3 bases: TGTGCCAGCAGCCAAGTTCTCCAAACGGTGGGGGAAAGACGCACAGATACGCAGTATTTT.

Comments on this clone: Its ends do not fully match the called genes, so a read error is possible. The chain recombines TRBV18 with TRBJ1-3, with D tentatively TRBD1 (5 bases). There are 17 residues in the CDR3. Germline V CDR1 and CDR2: KGHSH, LQKENI. The CDR3 nucleotides are TGTGCCAGCGCACCGGGGCCCAGGGAGCTCTCTGGAAACACCATATATTTT. It is translated as CASAPGPRELSGNTIYF.

V and J are TRBV30 and TRBJ1-5, with a weak D call TRBD1 (5 bases). The CDR3 consists of 17 residues. Germline lookup yields CDR1 GTSNPN and CDR2 SVGIG (reference sequence). The germline V and J ends were trimmed by 0 bases and 1 base, with 16 bases remaining between them. CDR3 sequence (DNA): TGTGCCTGGAGTGTACTTGGGGCCTTGGGAAGCAATCAGCCCCAGCATTTT. Its translation is CAWSVLGALGSNQPQHF.

The chain carries TRBV21-1 and TRBJ2-5; the D call in the table, TRBD2, was not verified against the DNA. TRBV21-1 is a pseudogene segment. The CDR3 has 19 amino acids. CDR3 DNA sequence: TGTGCCAGCAGCAAAGATCCGACTAGCGGGAGGTCGTACCAAGAGACCCAGTACTTC. It translates to CASSKDPTSGRSYQETQYF.

The chain has TRBV10-2 and TRBJ2-7; D ambiguous. The CDR3 extends over 9 amino acids. Trimming stripped 2 bases from V and 12 bases from J, with 5 bases between. Germline CDR1 is WSHSY and CDR2 is SAAADI. As DNA, the CDR3 is TGCGCCAGCAGTGAGGATCCGTACGTC. Its protein is CASSEDPYV.